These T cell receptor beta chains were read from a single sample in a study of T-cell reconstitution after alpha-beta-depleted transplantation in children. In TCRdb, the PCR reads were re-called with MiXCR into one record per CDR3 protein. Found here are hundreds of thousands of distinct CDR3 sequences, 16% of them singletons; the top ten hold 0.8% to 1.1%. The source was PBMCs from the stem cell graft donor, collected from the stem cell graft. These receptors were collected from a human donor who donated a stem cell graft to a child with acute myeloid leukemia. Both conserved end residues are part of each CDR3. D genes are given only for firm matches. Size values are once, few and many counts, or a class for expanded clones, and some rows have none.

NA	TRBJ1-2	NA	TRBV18	CASSLGNLYGYTF	TGTGCCAGCTCACTGGGTAACCTCTATGGCTACACCTTC
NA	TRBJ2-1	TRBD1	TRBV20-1	CSAQTGDPYNEQFF	TGCAGTGCCCAGACAGGGGACCCCTACAATGAGCAGTTCTTC
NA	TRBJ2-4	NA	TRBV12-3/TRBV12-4	CASSRAGDSKNIQYF	TGTGCCAGCAGCCGGGCAGGGGATAGCAAAAACATTCAGTACTTC
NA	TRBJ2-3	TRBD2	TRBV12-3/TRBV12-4	CASRYRAGGPPDTQYF	TGTGCCAGCAGGTACCGGGCGGGGGGGCCTCCAGATACGCAGTATTTT
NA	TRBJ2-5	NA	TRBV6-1	CASSPRWTGYQETQYF	TGTGCCAGCAGTCCTCGCTGGACGGGGTACCAAGAGACCCAGTACTTC
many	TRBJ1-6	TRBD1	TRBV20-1	CSAERDRGNSPLHF	TGCAGTGCTGAAAGGGACAGGGGAAATTCACCCCTCCACTTT
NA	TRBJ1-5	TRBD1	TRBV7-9	CASSLGAPGQINQPQHF	TGTGCCAGCAGCTTAGGCGCTCCGGGACAGATTAATCAGCCCCAGCATTTT
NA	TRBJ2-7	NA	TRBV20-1	CSVGLGGYEQYF	TGCTCCGTTGGTCTGGGGGGCTACGAGCAGTACTTC
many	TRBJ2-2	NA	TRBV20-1	CSARDQVTTGELFF	TGCAGTGCTAGAGATCAGGTGACCACCGGGGAGCTGTTTTTT
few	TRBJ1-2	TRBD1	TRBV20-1	CSARGLETGDPYGYTF	TGCAGTGCTAGGGGACTCGAGACAGGGGACCCCTATGGCTACACCTTC
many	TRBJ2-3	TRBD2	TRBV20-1	CSQARREGSDTQYF	TGCAGTCAGGCTCGGAGGGAGGGGTCTGATACGCAGTATTTT
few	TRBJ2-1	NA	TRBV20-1	CSESSQSSYNEQFF	TGCAGTGAAAGTAGTCAGAGCTCCTACAATGAGCAGTTCTTC
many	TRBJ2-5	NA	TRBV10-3	CAIKAHGGETQYF	TGTGCCATCAAGGCCCACGGGGGAGAGACCCAGTACTTC
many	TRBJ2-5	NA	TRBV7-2	CASSLGVGRGETQYF	TGTGCCAGCAGCTTAGGGGTGGGGCGCGGGGAGACCCAGTACTTC
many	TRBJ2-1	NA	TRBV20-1	CSARDRTPNEQFF	TGCAGTGCTAGAGACCGGACTCCTAATGAGCAGTTCTTC
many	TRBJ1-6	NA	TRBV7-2	CASSTQGGSPLHF	TGTGCCAGCAGCACCCAGGGAGGGTCACCCCTCCACTTT
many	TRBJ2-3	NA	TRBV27	CASSTGSDTQYF	TGTGCCAGCAGTACAGGAAGCGATACGCAGTATTTT
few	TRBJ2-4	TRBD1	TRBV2	CASSDGTGGNIQYF	TGTGCCAGCAGTGACGGGACAGGTGGGAACATTCAGTACTTC
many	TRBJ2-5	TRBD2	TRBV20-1	CSALPGLADQETQYF	TGCAGTGCTTTACCGGGACTAGCGGACCAAGAGACCCAGTACTTC
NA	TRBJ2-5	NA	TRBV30	CAWSVLGVQETQYF	TGTGCCTGGAGTGTACTCGGAGTCCAAGAGACCCAGTACTTC
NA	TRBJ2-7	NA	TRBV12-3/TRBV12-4	CASSLGMSYEQYF	TGTGCCAGCAGTTTAGGCATGTCCTACGAGCAGTACTTC
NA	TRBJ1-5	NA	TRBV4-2	CASSQEVAGQPQHF	TGTGCCAGCAGCCAAGAAGTGGCGGGTCAGCCCCAGCATTTT
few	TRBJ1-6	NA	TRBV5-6	CASSSVGSSYNSPLHF	TGTGCCAGCAGCTCCGTTGGGAGCTCCTATAATTCACCCCTCCACTTT
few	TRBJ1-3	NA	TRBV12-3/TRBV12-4	CASSPWRPRSGNTIYF	TGTGCCAGCAGTCCCTGGAGACCGCGCTCTGGAAACACCATATATTTT